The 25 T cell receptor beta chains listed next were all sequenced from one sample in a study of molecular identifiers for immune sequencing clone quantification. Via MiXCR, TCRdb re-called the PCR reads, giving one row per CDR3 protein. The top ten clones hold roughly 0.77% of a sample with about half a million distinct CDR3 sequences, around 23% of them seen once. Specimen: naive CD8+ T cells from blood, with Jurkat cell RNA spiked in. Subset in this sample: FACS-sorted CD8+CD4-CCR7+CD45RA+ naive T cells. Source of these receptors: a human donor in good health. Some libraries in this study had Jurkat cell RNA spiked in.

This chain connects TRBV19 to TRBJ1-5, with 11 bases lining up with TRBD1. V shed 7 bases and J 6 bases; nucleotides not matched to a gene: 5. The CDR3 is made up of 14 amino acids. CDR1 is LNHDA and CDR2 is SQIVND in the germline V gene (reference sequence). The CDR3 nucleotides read TGTGCCAGTACCCCGGACAGGGGGCCTCAGCCCCAGCATTTT. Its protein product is CASTPDRGPQPQHF.

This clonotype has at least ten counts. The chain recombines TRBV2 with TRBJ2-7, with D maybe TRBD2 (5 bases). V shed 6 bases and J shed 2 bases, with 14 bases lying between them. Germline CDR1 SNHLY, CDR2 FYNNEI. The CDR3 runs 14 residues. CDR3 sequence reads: CASRALGEPYEQYF. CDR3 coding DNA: TGTGCCAGCAGGGCCCTCGGGGAGCCCTACGAGCAGTACTTC.

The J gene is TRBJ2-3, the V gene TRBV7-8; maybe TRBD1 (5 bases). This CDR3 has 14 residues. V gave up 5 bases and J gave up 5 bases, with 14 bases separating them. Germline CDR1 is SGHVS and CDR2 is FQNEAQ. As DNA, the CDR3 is TGTGCCAGCAGCGTGAGACAGTGGGGAGATACGCAGTATTTT. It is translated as CASSVRQWGDTQYF.

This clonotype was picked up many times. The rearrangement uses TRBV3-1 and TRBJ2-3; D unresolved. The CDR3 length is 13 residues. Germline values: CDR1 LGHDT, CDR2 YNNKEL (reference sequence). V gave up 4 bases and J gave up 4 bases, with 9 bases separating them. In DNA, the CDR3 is TGTGCCAGCAGCCCACTCCTTTCAGATACGCAGTATTTT. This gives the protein CASSPLLSDTQYF.

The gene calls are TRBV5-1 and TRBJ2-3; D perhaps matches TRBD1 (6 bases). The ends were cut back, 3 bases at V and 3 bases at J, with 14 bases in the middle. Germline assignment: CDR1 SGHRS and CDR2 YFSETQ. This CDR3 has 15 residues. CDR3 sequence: CASSWAGDVTDTQYF. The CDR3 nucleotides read TGCGCCAGCAGCTGGGCAGGGGATGTTACAGATACGCAGTATTTT.

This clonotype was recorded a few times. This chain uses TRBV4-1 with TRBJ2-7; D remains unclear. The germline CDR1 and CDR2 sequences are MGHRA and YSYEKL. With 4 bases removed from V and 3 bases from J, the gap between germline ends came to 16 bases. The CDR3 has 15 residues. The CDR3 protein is CASSPKTDGVYEQYF. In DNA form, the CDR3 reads TGCGCCAGCAGCCCGAAAACAGACGGAGTCTACGAGCAGTACTTC.

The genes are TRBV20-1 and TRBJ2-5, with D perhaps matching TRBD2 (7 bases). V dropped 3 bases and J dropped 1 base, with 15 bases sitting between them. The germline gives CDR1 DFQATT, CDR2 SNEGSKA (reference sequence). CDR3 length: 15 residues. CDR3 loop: CSASLLAGAQETQYF. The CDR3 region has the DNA TGCAGTGCTAGCCTCCTGGCGGGGGCCCAAGAGACCCAGTACTTC.

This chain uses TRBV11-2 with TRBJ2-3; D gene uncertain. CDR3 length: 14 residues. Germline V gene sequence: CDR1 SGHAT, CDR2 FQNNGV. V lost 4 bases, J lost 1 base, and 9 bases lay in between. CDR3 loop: CASSSRFGTDTQYF. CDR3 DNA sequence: TGTGCCAGCAGCTCTAGGTTTGGCACAGATACGCAGTATTTT.

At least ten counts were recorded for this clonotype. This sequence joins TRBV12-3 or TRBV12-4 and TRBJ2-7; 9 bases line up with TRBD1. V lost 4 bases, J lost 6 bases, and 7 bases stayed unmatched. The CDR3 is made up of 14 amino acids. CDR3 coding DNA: TGTGCCAGCAGTTCCTCGGGACAGGGTAGCGAGCAGTACTTC. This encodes CASSSSGQGSEQYF.

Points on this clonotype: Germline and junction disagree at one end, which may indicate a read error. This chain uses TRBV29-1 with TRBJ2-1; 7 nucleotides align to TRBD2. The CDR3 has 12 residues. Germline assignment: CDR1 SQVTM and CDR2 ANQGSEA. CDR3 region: CGVIGLVGEQFF. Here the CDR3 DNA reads TGCGGCGTGATCGGACTAGTAGGCGAGCAGTTCTTC.

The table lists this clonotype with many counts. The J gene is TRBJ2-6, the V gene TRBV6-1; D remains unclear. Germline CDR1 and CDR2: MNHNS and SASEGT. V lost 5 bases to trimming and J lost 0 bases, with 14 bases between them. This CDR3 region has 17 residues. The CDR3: CASSLRIENSGANVLTF. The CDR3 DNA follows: TGTGCCAGCAGTTTGCGGATCGAAAACTCTGGGGCCAACGTCCTGACTTTC.

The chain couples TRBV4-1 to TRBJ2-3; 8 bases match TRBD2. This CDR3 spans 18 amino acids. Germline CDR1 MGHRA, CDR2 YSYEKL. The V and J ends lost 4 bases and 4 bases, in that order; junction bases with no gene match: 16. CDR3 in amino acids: CASSRNLLKAGAADTQYF. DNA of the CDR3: TGCGCCAGCAGCCGAAACCTACTGAAAGCGGGAGCTGCAGATACGCAGTATTTT.

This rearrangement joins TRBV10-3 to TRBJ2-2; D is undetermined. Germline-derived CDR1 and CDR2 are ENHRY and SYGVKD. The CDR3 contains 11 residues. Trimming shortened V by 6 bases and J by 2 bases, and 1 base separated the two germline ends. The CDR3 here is CAISNTGELFF. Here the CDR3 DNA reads TGTGCCATCAGCAACACCGGGGAGCTGTTTTTT.

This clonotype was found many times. The CDR3 spells CASTDEGTDTQYF. The CDR3 DNA sequence: TGTGCCAGCACCGACGAGGGGACAGATACGCAGTATTTT. V gene TRBV6-5 combines with J gene TRBJ2-3, with D perhaps assigned TRBD1 or TRBD2 (5 bases each). This CDR3 has 13 amino acids. Trimming removed 7 bases from V and 3 bases from J, with 11 bases in between. Germline lookup yields CDR1 MNHEY and CDR2 SVGAGI.

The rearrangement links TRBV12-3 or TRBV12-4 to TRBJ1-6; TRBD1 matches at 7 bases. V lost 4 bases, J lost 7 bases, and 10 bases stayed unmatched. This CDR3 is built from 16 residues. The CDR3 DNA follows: TGTGCCAGCAGTTGGTCTGGGACAGCTCTGAATTCACCCCTCCACTTT. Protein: CASSWSGTALNSPLHF.

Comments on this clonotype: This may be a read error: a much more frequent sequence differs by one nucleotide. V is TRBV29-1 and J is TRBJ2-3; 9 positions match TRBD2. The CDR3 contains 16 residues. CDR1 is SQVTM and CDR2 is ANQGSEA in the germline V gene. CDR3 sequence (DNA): TGCAGCGTCGAGACTCCGGCGGGAGGGCCCACAGCTACGCAGTATTTT. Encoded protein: CSVETPAGGPTATQYF.

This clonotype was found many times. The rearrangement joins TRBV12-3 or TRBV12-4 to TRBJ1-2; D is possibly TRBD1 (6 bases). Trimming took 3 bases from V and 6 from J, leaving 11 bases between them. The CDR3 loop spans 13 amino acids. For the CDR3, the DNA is TGTGCCAGCAGTTTGAACAGGGAGGATGGCTACACCTTC. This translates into CASSLNREDGYTF.

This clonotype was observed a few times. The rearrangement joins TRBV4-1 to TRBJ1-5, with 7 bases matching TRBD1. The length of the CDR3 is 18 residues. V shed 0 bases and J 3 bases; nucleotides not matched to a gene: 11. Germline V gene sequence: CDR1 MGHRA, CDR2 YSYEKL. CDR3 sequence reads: CASSQEGGRRKLNQPQHF. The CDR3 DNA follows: TGCGCCAGCAGCCAAGAAGGGGGCCGCAGGAAACTCAATCAGCCCCAGCATTTT.

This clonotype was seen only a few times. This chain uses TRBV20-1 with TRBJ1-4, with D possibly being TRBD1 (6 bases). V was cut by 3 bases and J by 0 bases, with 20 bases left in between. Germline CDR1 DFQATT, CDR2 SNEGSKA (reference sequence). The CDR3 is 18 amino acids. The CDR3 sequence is CSARARRGKTATNEKLFF. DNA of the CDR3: TGCAGTGCTAGGGCCAGGAGGGGGAAAACTGCAACTAATGAAAAACTGTTTTTT.

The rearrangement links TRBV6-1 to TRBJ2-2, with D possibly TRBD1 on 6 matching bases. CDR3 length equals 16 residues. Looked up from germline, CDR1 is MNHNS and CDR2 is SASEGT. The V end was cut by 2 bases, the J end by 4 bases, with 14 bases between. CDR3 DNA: TGTGCCAGCAGTGAATACAGGGTAATGGGCACCGGGGAGCTGTTTTTT. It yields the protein CASSEYRVMGTGELFF.

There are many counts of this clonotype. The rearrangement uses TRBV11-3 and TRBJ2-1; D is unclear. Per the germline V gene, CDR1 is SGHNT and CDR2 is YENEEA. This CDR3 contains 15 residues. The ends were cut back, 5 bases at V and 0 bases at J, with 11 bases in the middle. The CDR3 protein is CASSPDLSSYNEQFF. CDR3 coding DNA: TGTGCCAGCAGCCCAGACCTGAGCTCCTACAATGAGCAGTTCTTC.

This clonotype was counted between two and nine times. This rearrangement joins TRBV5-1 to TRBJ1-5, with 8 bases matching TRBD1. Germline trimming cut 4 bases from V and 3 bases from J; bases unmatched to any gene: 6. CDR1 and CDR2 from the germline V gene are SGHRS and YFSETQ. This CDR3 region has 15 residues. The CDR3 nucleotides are TGCGCCAGCAGCAGCACAGGGGGGGCCAATCAGCCCCAGCATTTT. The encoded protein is CASSSTGGANQPQHF. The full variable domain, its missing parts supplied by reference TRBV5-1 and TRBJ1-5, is KAGVTQTPRYLIKTRGQQVTLSCSPISGHRSVSWYQQTPGQGLQFLFEYFSETQRNKGNFPGRFSGRQFSNSRSEMNVSTLELGDSALYLCASSSTGGANQPQHFGDGTRLSIL.

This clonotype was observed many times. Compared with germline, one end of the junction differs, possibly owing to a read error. The CDR3 DNA sequence: TGCGCCAGCAGCTTGGACCAAGAGACCCAGTACTTC. Translated: CASSLDQETQYF. This chain connects TRBV27 to TRBJ2-5; no clear D. The germline gives CDR1 MNHEY, CDR2 SMNVEV (reference sequence). The length of the CDR3 is 12 residues.

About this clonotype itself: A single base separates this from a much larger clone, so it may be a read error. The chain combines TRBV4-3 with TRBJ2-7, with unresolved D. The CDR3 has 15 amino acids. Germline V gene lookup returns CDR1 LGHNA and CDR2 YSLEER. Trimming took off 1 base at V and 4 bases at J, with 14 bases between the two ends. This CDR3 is CASSQADSTNYEQYF. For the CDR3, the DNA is TGCGCCAGCAGCCAAGCGGATTCTACCAATTACGAGCAGTACTTC.

DNA of the CDR3: TGTGCCAGCAGTTACTCCCGGACAGGGTACACAGATACGCAGTATTTT. Translating it yields CASSYSRTGYTDTQYF. This sequence joins TRBV6-5 and TRBJ2-3, with 8 bases matching TRBD1. The CDR3 extends over 16 amino acids. Germline assignment: CDR1 MNHEY and CDR2 SVGAGI. The V gene end was trimmed by 0 bases and the J gene end by 2 bases; junction bases not matched to a gene: 4.